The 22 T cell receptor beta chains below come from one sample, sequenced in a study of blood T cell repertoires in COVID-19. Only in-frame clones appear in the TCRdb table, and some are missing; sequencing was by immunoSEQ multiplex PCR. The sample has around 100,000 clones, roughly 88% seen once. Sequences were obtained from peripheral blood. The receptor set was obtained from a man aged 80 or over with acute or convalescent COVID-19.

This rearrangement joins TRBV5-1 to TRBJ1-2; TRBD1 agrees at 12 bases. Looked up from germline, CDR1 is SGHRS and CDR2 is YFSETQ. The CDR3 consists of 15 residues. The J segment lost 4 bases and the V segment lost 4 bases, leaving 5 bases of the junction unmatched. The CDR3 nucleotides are TGCGCCAGCAGCACCGGGACAGGGGGCTCCTATGGCTACACCTTC. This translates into CASSTGTGGSYGYTF.

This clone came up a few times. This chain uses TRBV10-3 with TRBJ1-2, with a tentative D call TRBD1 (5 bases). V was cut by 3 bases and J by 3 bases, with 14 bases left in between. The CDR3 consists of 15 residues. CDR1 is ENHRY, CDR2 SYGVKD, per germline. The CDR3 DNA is TGTGCCATCAGTGATCCCCCGCAGGGATACTATGGCTACACCTTC. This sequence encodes CAISDPPQGYYGYTF.

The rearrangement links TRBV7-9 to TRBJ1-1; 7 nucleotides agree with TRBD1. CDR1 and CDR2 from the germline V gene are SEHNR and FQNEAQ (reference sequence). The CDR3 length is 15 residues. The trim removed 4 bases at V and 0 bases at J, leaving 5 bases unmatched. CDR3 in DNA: TGTGCCAGCAGCTATGCTGGGACAGTGAACACTGAAGCTTTCTTT. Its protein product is CASSYAGTVNTEAFF.

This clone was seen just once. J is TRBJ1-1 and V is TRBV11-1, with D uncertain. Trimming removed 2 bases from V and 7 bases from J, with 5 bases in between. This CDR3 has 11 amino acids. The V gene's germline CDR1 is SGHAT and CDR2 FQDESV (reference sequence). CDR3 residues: CASSLRSEAFF. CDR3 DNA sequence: TGTGCCAGCAGCTTACGGAGTGAAGCTTTCTTT.

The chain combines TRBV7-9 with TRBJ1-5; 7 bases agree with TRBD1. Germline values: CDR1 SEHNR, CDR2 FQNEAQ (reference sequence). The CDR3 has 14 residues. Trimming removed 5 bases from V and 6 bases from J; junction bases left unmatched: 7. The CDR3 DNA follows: TGTGCCAGCAGCATGACAGGGAACAGTCAGCCCCAGCATTTT. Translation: CASSMTGNSQPQHF.

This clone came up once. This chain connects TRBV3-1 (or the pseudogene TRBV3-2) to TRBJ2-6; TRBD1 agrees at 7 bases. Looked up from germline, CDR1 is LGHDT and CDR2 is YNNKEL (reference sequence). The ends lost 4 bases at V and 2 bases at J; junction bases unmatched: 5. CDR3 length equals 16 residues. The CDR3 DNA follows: TGTGCCAGCAGCCGGAAGACAGGGACTGGGGCCAACGTCCTGACTTTC. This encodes CASSRKTGTGANVLTF.

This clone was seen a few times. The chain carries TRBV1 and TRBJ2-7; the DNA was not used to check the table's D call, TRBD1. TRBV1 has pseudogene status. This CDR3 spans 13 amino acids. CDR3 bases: TGCACCAGCAGCCACTCCGACAACTACGAGCAGTACTTC. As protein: CTSSHSDNYEQYF.

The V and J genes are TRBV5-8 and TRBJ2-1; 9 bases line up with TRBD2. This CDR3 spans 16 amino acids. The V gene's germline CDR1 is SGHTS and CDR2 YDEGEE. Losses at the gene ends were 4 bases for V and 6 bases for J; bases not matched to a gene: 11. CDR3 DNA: TGTGCCAGCAGCGGGGGATGGGGGACTAGCCCCAATGAGCAGTTCTTC. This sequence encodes CASSGGWGTSPNEQFF. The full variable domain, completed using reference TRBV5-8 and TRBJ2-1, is EAGVTQSPTHLIKTRGQQATLRCSPISGHTSVYWYQQALGLGLQFLLWYDEGEERNRGNFPPRFSGRQFPNYSSELNVNALELEDSALYLCASSGGWGTSPNEQFFGPGTRLTVL.

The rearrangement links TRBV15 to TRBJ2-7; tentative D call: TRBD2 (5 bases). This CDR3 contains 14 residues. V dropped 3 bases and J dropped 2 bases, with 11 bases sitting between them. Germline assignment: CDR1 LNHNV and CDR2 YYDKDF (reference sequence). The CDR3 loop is CATSRRRETYEQYF. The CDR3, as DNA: TGTGCCACCAGCAGGAGAAGGGAGACCTACGAGCAGTACTTC.

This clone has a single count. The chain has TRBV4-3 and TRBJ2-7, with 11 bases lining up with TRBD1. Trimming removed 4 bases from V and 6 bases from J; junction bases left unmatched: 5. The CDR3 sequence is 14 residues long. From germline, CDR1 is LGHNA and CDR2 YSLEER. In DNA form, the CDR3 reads TGCGCCAGCAGCCCTGGACAGGGGGCCGTCGAGCAGTACTTC. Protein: CASSPGQGAVEQYF.

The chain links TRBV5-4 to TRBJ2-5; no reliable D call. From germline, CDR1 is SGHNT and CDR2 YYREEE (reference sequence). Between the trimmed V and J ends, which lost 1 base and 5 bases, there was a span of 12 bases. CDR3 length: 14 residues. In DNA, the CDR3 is TGTGCCAGCAGCTTGATAACCGGTCGGGAGACCCAGTACTTC. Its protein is CASSLITGRETQYF.

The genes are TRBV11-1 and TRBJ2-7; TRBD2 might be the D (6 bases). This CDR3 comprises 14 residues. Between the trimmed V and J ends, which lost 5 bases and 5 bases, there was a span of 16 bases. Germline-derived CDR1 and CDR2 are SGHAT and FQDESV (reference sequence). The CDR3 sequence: CASSPPRGVHEQYF. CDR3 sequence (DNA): TGTGCCAGCAGCCCCCCCCGCGGGGTGCACGAGCAGTACTTC.

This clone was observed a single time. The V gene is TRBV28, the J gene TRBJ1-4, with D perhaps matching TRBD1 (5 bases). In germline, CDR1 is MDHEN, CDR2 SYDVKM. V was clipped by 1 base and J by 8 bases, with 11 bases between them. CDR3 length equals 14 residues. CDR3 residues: CASSLSGLGEKLFF. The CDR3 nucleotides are TGTGCCAGCAGTTTATCAGGGCTAGGAGAAAAACTGTTTTTT. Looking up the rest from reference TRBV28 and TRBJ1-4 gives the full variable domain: DVKVTQSSRYLVKRTGEKVFLECVQDMDHENMFWYRQDPGLGLRLIYFSYDVKMKEKGDIPEGYSVSREKKERFSLILESASTNQTSMYLCASSLSGLGEKLFFGSGTQLSVL.

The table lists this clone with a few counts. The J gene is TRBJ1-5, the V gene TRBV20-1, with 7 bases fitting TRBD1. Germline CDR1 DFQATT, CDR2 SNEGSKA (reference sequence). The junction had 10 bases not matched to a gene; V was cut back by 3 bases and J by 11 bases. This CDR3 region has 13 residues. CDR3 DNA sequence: TGCAGTGCTAGTTTAGGGGGCGGGATGGCCCAGCATTTT. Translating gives CSASLGGGMAQHF.

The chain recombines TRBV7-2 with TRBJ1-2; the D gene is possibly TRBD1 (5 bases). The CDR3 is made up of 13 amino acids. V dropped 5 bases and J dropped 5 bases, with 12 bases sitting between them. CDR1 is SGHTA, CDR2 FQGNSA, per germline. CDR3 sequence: CASSGGTGYGYTF. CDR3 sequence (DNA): TGTGCCAGCAGCGGCGGGACGGGTTATGGCTACACCTTC. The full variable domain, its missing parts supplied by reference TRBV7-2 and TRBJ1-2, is GAGVSQSPSNKVTEKGKDVELRCDPISGHTALYWYRQSLGQGLEFLIYFQGNSAPDKSGLPSDRFSAERTGGSVSTLTIQRTQQEDSAVYLCASSGGTGYGYTFGSGTRLTVV.

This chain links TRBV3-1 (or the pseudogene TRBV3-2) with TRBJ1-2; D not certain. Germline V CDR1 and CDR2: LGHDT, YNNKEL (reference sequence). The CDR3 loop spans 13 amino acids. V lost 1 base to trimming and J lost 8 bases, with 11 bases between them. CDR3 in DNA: TGTGCCAGCAGCCAAGGAGGCGGCCTCGGCTACACCTTC. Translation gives CASSQGGGLGYTF.

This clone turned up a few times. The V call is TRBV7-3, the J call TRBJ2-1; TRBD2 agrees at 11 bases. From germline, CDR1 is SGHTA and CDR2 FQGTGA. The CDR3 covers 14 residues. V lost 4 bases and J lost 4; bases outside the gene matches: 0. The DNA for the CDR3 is TGTGCCAGCAGCTCTAGCGGGAGGTACAATGAGCAGTTCTTC. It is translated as CASSSSGRYNEQFF.

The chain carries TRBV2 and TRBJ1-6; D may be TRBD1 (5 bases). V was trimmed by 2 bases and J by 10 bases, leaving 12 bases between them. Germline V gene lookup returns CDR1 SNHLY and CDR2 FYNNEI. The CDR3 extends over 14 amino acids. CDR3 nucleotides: TGTGCCAGCAGTGAACTATCAGGGAAATCACCCCTCCACTTT. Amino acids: CASSELSGKSPLHF.

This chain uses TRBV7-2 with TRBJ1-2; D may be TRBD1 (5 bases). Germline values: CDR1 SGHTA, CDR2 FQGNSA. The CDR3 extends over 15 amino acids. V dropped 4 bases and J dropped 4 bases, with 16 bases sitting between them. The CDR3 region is CASSYLRDFGYGYTF. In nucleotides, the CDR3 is TGTGCCAGCAGCTACCTCCGGGACTTTGGCTATGGCTACACCTTC.

The CDR3 here is CANDSCYEQYF. CDR3 bases: TGTGCCAACGACAGCTGTTACGAGCAGTACTTC. This chain joins TRBV24-1 and TRBJ2-7; maybe TRBD1 (5 bases). Trimming took off 11 bases at V and 4 bases at J, with 11 bases between the two ends. Per germline, CDR1 KGHDR and CDR2 SFDVKD. The CDR3 is made up of 11 amino acids.

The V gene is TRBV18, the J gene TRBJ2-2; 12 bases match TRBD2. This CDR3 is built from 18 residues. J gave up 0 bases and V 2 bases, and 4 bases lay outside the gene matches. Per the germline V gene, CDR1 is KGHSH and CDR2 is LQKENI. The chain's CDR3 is CASSPSTSGGSNTGELFF. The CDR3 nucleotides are TGTGCCAGCTCACCATCAACTAGCGGGGGGTCGAACACCGGGGAGCTGTTTTTT.

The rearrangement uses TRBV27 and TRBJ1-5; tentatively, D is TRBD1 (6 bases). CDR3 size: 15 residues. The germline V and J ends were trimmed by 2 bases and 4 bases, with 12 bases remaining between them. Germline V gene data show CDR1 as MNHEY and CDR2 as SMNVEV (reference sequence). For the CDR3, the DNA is TGTGCCAGCAGTTTAGACCCAGGGGCTAATCAGCCCCAGCATTTT. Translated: CASSLDPGANQPQHF.